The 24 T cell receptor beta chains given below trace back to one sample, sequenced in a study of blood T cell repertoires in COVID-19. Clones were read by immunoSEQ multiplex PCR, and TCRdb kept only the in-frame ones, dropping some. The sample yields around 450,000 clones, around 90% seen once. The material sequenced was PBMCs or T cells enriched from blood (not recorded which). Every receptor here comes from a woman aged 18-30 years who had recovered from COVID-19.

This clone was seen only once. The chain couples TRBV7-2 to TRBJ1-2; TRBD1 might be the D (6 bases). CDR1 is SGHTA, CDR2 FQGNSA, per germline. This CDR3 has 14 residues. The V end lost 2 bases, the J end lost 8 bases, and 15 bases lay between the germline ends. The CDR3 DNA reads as TGTGCCAGCAGCTTATCGCGGGGGCTGCGGGGCTACACCTTC. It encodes CASSLSRGLRGYTF. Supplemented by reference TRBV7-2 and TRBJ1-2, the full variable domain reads GAGVSQSPSNKVTEKGKDVELRCDPISGHTALYWYRQSLGQGLEFLIYFQGNSAPDKSGLPSDRFSAERTGGSVSTLTIQRTQQEDSAVYLCASSLSRGLRGYTFGSGTRLTVV.

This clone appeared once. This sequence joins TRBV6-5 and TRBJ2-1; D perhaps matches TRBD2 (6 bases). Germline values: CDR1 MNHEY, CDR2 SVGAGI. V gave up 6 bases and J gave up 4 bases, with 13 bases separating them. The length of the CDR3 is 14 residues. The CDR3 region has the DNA TGTGCCAGCAGGGGACTTACGCCTTACAATGAGCAGTTCTTC. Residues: CASRGLTPYNEQFF.

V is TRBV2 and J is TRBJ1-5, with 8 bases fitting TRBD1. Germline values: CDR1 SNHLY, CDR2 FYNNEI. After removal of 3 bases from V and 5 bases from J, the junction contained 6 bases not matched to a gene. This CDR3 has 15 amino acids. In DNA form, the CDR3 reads TGTGCCAGCAGTGAGTCAGGGGGCAGGTATCAGCCCCAGCATTTT. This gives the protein CASSESGGRYQPQHF.

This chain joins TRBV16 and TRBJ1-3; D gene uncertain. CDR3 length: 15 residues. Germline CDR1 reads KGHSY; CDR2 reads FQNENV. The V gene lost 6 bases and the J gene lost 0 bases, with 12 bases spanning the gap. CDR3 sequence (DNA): TGTGCCAGCAGTCTAGACCGAAGCTCTGGAAACACCATATATTTT. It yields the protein CASSLDRSSGNTIYF.

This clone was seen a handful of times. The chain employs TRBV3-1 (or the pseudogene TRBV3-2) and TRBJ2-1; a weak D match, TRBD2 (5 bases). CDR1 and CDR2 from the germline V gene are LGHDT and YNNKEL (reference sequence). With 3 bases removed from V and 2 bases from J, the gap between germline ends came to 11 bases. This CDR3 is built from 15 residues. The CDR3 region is CASSQSGLPYNEQFF. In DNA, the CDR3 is TGTGCCAGCAGCCAGTCCGGACTCCCCTACAATGAGCAGTTCTTC.

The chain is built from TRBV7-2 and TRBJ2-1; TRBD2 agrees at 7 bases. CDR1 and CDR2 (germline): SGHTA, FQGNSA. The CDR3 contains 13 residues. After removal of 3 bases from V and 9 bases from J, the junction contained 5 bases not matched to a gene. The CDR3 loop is CASSFERGSEQFF. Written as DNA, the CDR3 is TGTGCCAGCAGCTTTGAGCGGGGCAGTGAGCAGTTCTTC.

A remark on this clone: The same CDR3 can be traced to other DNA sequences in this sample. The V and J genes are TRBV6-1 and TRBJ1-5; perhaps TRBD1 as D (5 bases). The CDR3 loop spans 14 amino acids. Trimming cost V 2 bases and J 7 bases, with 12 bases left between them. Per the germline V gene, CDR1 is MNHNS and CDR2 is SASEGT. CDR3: CASSESGGYQPQHF. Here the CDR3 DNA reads TGTGCCAGCAGTGAATCGGGGGGTTACCAGCCCCAGCATTTT.

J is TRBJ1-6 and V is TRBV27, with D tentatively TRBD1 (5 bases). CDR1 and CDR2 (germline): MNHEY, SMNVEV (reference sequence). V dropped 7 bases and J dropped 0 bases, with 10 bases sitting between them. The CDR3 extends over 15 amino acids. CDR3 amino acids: CASKGQSSYNSPLHF. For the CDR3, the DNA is TGTGCCAGCAAGGGGCAGAGCTCCTATAATTCACCCCTCCACTTT.

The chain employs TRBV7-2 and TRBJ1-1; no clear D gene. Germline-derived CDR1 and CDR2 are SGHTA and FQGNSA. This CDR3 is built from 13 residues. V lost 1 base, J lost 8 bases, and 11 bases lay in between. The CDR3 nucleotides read TGTGCCAGCAGCTTAGGGACTGTTAGCGAAGCTTTCTTT. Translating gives CASSLGTVSEAFF.

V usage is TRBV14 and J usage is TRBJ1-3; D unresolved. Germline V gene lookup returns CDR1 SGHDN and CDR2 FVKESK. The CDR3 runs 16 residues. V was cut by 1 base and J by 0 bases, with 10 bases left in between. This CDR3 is CASSQGTLSSGNTIYF. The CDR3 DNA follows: TGTGCCAGCAGCCAAGGCACCCTGAGCTCTGGAAACACCATATATTTT. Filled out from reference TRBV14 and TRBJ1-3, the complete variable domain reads EAGVTQFPSHSVIEKGQTVTLRCDPISGHDNLYWYRRVMGKEIKFLLHFVKESKQDESGMPNNRFLAERTGGTYSTLKVQPAELEDSGVYFCASSQGTLSSGNTIYFGEGSWLTVV.

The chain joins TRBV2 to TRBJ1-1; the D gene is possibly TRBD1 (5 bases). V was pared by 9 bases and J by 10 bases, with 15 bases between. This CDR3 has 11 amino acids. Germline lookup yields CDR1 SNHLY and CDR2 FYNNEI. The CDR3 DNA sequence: TGTGCCAGTGCCTCCGAGACAGCAGCTTTCTTT. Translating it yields CASASETAAFF.

In nucleotides, the CDR3 is TGTGCCAGCAAGTCGCCGGGACAGCATGGCTACACCTTC. Protein: CASKSPGQHGYTF. This chain joins TRBV6-5 and TRBJ1-2; 7 nucleotides align to TRBD1. J gave up 6 bases and V 7 bases, and 8 bases lay outside the gene matches. The germline CDR1 and CDR2 sequences are MNHEY and SVGAGI. The CDR3 is 13 residues long.

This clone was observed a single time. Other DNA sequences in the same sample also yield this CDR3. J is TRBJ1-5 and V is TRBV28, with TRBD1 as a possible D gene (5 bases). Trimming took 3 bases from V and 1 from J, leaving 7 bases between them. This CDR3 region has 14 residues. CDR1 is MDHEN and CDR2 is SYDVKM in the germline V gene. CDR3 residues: CASSLRDSNQPQHF. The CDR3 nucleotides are TGTGCCAGCAGTTTGCGGGACAGCAATCAGCCCCAGCATTTT.

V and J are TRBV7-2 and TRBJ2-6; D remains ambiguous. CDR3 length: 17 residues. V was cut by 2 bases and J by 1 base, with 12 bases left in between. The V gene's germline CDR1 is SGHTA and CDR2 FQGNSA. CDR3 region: CASSLIARVSGANVLTF. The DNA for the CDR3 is TGTGCCAGCAGCTTAATCGCCCGGGTATCTGGGGCCAACGTCCTGACTTTC.

The CDR3 protein is CASSQGVRTFSYEQYF. The CDR3 DNA follows: TGTGCCAGCAGCCAAGGAGTCAGGACATTCTCCTACGAGCAGTACTTC. This chain uses TRBV3-1 (or the pseudogene TRBV3-2) with TRBJ2-7, with D possibly TRBD1 on 5 matching bases. The CDR3 has 16 amino acids. V lost 1 base and J lost 0, with 13 bases in between. CDR1 is LGHDT and CDR2 is YNNKEL in the germline V gene (reference sequence).

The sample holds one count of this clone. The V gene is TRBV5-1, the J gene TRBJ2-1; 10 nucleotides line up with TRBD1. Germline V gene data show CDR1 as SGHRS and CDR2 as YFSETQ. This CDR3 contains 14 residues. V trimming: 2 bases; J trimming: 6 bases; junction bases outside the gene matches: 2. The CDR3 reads CASSFGTGVNEQFF. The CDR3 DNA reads TGCGCCAGCAGCTTCGGGACAGGGGTCAATGAGCAGTTCTTC. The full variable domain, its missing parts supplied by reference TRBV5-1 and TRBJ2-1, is KAGVTQTPRYLIKTRGQQVTLSCSPISGHRSVSWYQQTPGQGLQFLFEYFSETQRNKGNFPGRFSGRQFSNSRSEMNVSTLELGDSALYLCASSFGTGVNEQFFGPGTRLTVL.

This chain's CDR3 is CAWAPQGTEAFF. The CDR3 nucleotides read TGTGCCTGGGCTCCACAGGGAACTGAAGCTTTCTTT. The chain employs TRBV30 and TRBJ1-1, with TRBD1 as a possible D gene (6 bases). Trimming took off 5 bases at V and 5 bases at J, with 12 bases between the two ends. The CDR3 sequence is 12 residues long. The germline gives CDR1 GTSNPN, CDR2 SVGIG (reference sequence).

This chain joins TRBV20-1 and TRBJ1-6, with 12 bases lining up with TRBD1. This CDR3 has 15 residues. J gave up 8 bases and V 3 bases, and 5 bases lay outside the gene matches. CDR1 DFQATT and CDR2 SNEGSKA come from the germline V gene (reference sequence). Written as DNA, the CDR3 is TGCAGTGCTAGTGGGACAGGGGGCAGGGATTCACCCCTCCACTTT. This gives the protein CSASGTGGRDSPLHF.

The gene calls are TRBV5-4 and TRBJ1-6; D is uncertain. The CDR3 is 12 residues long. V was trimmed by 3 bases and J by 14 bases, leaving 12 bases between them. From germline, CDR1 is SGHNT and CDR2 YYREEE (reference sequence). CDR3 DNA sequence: TGTGCCAGCAGCTCGCCCGATCGGGCCCTCCACTTT. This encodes CASSSPDRALHF.

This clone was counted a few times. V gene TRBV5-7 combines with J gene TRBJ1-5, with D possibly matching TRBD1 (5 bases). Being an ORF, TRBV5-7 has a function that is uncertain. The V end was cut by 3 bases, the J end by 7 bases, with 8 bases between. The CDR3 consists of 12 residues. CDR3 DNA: TGTGCCAGCAGCTCCGGGGGGCAGCCCCAGCATTTT. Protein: CASSSGGQPQHF.

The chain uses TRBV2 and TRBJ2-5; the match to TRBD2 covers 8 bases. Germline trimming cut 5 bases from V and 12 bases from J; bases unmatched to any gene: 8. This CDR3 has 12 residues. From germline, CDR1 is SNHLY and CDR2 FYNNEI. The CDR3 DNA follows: TGTGCCAGCAGTCCGGGCTTGACTAGCGAGTACTTC. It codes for CASSPGLTSEYF.

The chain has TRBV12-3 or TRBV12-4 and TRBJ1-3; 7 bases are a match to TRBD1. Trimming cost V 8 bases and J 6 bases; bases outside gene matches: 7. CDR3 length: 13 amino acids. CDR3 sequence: CASSLTGKNTIYF. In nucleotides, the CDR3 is TGTGCCAGCTCCTTGACAGGGAAAAACACCATATATTTT.

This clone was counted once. CDR3 sequence reads: CASLRNRVNTEAFF. Written as DNA, the CDR3 is TGTGCCAGCCTTAGGAACAGAGTAAACACTGAAGCTTTCTTT. This chain joins TRBV2 and TRBJ1-1; D remains unclear. V was clipped by 8 bases and J by 2 bases, with 15 bases between them. The CDR3 has 14 amino acids. In germline, CDR1 is SNHLY, CDR2 FYNNEI.

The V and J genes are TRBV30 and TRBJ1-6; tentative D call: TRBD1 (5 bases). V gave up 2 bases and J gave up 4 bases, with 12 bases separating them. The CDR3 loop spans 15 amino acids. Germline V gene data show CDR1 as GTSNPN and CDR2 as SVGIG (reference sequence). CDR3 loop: CAWSPGLGYNSPLHF. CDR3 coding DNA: TGTGCCTGGAGTCCAGGGTTGGGATATAATTCACCCCTCCACTTT.